These 9 T cell receptor beta chains share one sample of origin, sequenced in a study of T cell responses to AZD1222 COVID-19 vaccine. Repertoires were generated with immunoSEQ multiplex PCR, while TCRdb's copy carries only in-frame clones and drops some. This table has tens of thousands of clones, about 89% appearing once. The material was peripheral blood, obtained on day 0 of MenACWY control vaccination. Every receptor here comes from an adult in good health.

The chain recombines TRBV7-2 with TRBJ1-5; D perhaps matches TRBD1 (6 bases). Germline V gene sequence: CDR1 SGHTA, CDR2 FQGNSA. The CDR3 contains 14 residues. Trimming left V 4 bases short and J 2 bases short, with 9 bases between. CDR3 nucleotide sequence: TGTGCCAGCAGCTCGGCAGGGGGCAATCAGCCCCAGCATTTT. This codes for CASSSAGGNQPQHF.

The gene calls are TRBV3-1 (or the pseudogene TRBV3-2) and TRBJ1-5; no clear D gene. Germline assignment: CDR1 LGHDT and CDR2 YNNKEL (reference sequence). The CDR3 covers 15 residues. The V and J ends lost 0 bases and 4 bases respectively, with 10 bases between them. The CDR3 loop is CASSQDPMQNQPQHF. The CDR3 DNA reads as TGTGCCAGCAGCCAAGATCCAATGCAGAATCAGCCCCAGCATTTT.

The chain carries TRBV6-4 and TRBJ2-2, with a possible D match to TRBD1 (5 bases). Germline CDR1 is MRHNA and CDR2 is SNTAGT. This CDR3 is 15 amino acids long. V lost 6 bases, J lost 0 bases, and 11 bases lay in between. CDR3 loop: CASSEDSSNTGELFF. The CDR3 DNA sequence: TGTGCCAGCAGCGAAGACAGCTCGAACACCGGGGAGCTGTTTTTT.

Only one count was recorded for this clone. This chain connects TRBV5-8 to TRBJ2-3, with 7 bases aligning to TRBD2. Germline V gene sequence: CDR1 SGHTS, CDR2 YDEGEE. The J segment lost 9 bases and the V segment lost 6 bases, leaving 10 bases of the junction unmatched. The CDR3 totals 13 residues. The CDR3 DNA is TGTGCCAGCATCCGCAGGACTAGTAACACGCAGTATTTT. Translated: CASIRRTSNTQYF.

CDR3 residues: CASSQVQNNEQFF. For the CDR3, the DNA is TGCGCCAGCAGCCAAGTCCAAAACAATGAGCAGTTCTTC. The rearrangement links TRBV4-3 to TRBJ2-1; D not certain. The CDR3 covers 13 residues. CDR1 is LGHNA and CDR2 is YSLEER in the germline V gene. V was shortened by 1 base and J by 5 bases, with 6 bases between the two germline ends.

This clone was seen once. The chain has TRBV11-2 and TRBJ2-7; perhaps TRBD1 as D (6 bases). Deletions cut 1 base from V and 2 bases from J, with 12 bases between. CDR1 SGHAT and CDR2 FQNNGV come from the germline V gene. This CDR3 is built from 15 residues. The chain's CDR3 is CASSLGSGVAYEQYF. The CDR3 DNA is TGTGCCAGCAGCTTAGGATCAGGGGTGGCCTACGAGCAGTACTTC.

This rearrangement joins TRBV9 to TRBJ2-7; no reliable D call. Deletions cut 0 bases from V and 6 bases from J, with 10 bases between. Germline V gene lookup returns CDR1 SGDLS and CDR2 YYNGEE. This CDR3 contains 13 residues. As DNA, the CDR3 is TGTGCCAGCAGCGTAGCTTCGGAGACCGAGCAGTACTTC. It encodes CASSVASETEQYF.

This sequence joins TRBV9 and TRBJ2-5; tentative D call: TRBD2 (6 bases). Trimming removed 4 bases at V and 0 bases at J, with 13 bases between. Looked up from germline, CDR1 is SGDLS and CDR2 is YYNGEE. CDR3 length: 15 residues. As DNA, the CDR3 is TGTGCCAGCAGCACGGGACTCGCTGACCAAGAGACCCAGTACTTC. Encoded protein: CASSTGLADQETQYF.

The chain employs TRBV28 and TRBJ2-1, with D uncertain. V dropped 7 bases and J dropped 1 base, with 8 bases sitting between them. Germline CDR1 reads MDHEN; CDR2 reads SYDVKM. There are 13 residues in the CDR3. The CDR3 region has the DNA TGTGCCAGCAAGGTCGGATCCTACAATGAGCAGTTCTTC. Protein sequence: CASKVGSYNEQFF.